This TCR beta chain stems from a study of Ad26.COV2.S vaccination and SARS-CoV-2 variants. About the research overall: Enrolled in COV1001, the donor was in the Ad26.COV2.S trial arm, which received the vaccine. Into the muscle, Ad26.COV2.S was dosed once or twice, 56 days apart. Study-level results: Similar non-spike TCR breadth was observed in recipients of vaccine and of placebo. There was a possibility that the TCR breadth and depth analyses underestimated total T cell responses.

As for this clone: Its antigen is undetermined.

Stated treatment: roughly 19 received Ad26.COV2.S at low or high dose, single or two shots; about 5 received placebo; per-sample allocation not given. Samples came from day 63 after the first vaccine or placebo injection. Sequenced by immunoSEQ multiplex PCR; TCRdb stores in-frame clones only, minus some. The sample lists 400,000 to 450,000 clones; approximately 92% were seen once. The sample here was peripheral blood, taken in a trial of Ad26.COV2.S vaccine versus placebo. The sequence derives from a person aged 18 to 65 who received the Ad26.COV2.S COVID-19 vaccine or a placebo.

CDR3 DNA sequence: TGTGCCAGCCGCCGCGGGTTGGTATGGACTGAAGCTTTCTTT. It codes for CASRRGLVWTEAFF. This chain connects TRBV7-2 to TRBJ1-1; D is uncertain. Trimming left V 8 bases short and J 5 bases short, with 18 bases between. The CDR3 consists of 14 residues. Germline V gene data show CDR1 as SGHTA and CDR2 as FQGNSA. Using reference TRBV7-2 and TRBJ1-1 for the parts outside the CDR3, the full variable domain is GAGVSQSPSNKVTEKGKDVELRCDPISGHTALYWYRQSLGQGLEFLIYFQGNSAPDKSGLPSDRFSAERTGGSVSTLTIQRTQQEDSAVYLCASRRGLVWTEAFFGQGTRLTVV.